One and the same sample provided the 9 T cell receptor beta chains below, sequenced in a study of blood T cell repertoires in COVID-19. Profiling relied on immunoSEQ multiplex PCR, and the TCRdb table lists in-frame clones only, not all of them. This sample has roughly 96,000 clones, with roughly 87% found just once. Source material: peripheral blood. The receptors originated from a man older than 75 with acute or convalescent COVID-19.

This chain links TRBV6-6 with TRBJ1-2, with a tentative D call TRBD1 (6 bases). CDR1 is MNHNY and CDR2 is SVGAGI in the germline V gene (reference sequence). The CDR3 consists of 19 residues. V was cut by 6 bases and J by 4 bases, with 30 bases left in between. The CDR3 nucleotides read TGTGCCAGCAGCTTTGGTTTACAGGGATGGCACACGGGGCCCTATGGCTACACCTTC. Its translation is CASSFGLQGWHTGPYGYTF.

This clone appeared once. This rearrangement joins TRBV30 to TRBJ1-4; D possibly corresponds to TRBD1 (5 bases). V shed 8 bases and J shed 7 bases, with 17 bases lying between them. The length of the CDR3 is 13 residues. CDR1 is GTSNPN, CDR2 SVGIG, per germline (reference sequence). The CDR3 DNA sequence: TGTGCCGGTACAGGTCCCGGGGGTGAAAAACTGTTTTTT. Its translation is CAGTGPGGEKLFF.

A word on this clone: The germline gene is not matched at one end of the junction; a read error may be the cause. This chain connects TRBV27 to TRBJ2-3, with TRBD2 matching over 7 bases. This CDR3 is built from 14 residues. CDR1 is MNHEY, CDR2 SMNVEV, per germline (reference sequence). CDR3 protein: CASSLGGSRDTQYF. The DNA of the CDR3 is TGTGCCAGCTCCCTTGGCGGGAGCAGAGATACGCAGTATTTT.

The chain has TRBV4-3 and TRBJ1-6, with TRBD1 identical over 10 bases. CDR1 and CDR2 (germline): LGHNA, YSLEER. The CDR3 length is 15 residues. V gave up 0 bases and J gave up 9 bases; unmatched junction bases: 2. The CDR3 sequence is CASSQEGTGVSPLHF. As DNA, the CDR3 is TGCGCCAGCAGCCAAGAAGGGACAGGGGTTTCACCCCTCCACTTT.

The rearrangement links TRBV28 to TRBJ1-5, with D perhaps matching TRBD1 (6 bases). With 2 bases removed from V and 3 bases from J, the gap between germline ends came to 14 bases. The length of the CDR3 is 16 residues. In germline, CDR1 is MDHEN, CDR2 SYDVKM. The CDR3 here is CASSLRGRGDNQPQHF. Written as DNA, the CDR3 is TGTGCCAGCAGTTTAAGAGGCAGGGGCGACAATCAGCCCCAGCATTTT.

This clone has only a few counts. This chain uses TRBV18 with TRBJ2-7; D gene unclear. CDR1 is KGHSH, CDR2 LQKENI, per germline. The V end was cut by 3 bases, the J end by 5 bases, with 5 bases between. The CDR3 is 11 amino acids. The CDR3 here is CASSPNHEQYF. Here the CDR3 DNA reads TGTGCCAGCTCACCTAATCACGAGCAGTACTTC.

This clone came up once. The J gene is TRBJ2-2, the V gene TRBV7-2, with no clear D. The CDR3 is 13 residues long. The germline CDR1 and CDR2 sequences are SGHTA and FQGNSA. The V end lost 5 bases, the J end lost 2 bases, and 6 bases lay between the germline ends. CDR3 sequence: CASSPTNTGELFF. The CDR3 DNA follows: TGTGCCAGCAGCCCGACAAACACCGGGGAGCTGTTTTTT.

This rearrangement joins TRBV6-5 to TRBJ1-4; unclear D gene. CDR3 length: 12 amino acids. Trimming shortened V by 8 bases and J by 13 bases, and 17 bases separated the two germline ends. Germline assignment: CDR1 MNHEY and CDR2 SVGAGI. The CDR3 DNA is TGTGCCAGCGGTTGGTCCATGGCGGGACTGTTTTTT. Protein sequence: CASGWSMAGLFF.

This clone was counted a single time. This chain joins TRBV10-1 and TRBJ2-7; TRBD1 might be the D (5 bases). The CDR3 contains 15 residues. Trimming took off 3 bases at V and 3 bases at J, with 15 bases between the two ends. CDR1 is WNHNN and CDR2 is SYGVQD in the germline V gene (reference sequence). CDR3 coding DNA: TGCGCCAGCAGTGATGGCAGGGTAGGGAACTACGAGCAGTACTTC. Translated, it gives CASSDGRVGNYEQYF.